Each of the 22 T cell receptor beta chains below was sequenced from the same sample in a study of glioma-infiltrating T cells after dendritic cell vaccination. The method was immunoSEQ multiplex PCR; TCRdb's version includes in-frame clones alone and lacks a portion of them. The sample lists 60,000 to 70,000 clones, approximately 78% occurring once. Here the sequenced sample was blood, taken before dendritic cell vaccination. These TCRs come from a human donor with glioblastoma.

CDR3 in DNA: TGCGCCAGCAGCATCGGACTAGCGGGGGGGCGCGAGCAGTACTTC. This sequence encodes CASSIGLAGGREQYF. The gene calls are TRBV5-1 and TRBJ2-7, with 15 bases aligning to TRBD2. Germline V gene data show CDR1 as SGHRS and CDR2 as YFSETQ. The CDR3 loop spans 15 amino acids. Trimming cost V 4 bases and J 6 bases; bases outside gene matches: 5.

The chain is built from TRBV7-9 and TRBJ1-2, with 7 nucleotides matching TRBD1. Germline assignment: CDR1 SEHNR and CDR2 FQNEAQ (reference sequence). CDR3 length: 15 amino acids. Trimming at V came to 5 bases and at J to 2 bases, leaving 8 bases not matched to a gene. The CDR3 coding sequence is TGTGCCAGCAGCCCCAATTCGGACAGGAACTATGGCTACACCTTC. It translates to CASSPNSDRNYGYTF.

The chain employs TRBV28 and TRBJ1-5; D is perhaps TRBD1 (5 bases). The germline V gene has CDR1 MDHEN and CDR2 SYDVKM. This CDR3 region has 13 residues. CDR3 amino acids: CSHGGFSNQPQHF. The CDR3 nucleotides are TGTTCCCACGGGGGGTTTAGCAATCAGCCCCAGCATTTT.

This clone was detected only a few times. The chain has TRBV7-9 and TRBJ2-3; 9 bases map to TRBD2. CDR3 size: 16 residues. The V and J ends lost 1 base and 2 bases, in that order; junction bases with no gene match: 4. CDR1 and CDR2 from the germline V gene are SEHNR and FQNEAQ (reference sequence). The CDR3: CASSLVSGGYTDTQYF. CDR3 bases: TGTGCCAGCAGCTTAGTTAGCGGGGGCTACACAGATACGCAGTATTTT.

The chain carries TRBV15 and TRBJ1-2; 7 bases fit TRBD1. V shed 0 bases, J shed 7 bases, and the junction held 5 bases outside the gene matches. CDR1 and CDR2 from the germline V gene are LNHNV and YYDKDF (reference sequence). The CDR3 length is 14 residues. The CDR3 region has the DNA TGTGCCACCAGCAGAGATGGGACAGAGTCTGGCTACACCTTC. It specifies CATSRDGTESGYTF.

The chain recombines TRBV15 with TRBJ1-5; D perhaps matches TRBD1 (5 bases). The CDR3 sequence is 14 residues long. Germline values: CDR1 LNHNV, CDR2 YYDKDF (reference sequence). Trimming took off 0 bases at V and 6 bases at J, with 9 bases between the two ends. The CDR3, as DNA: TGTGCCACCAGCAGAGATCAGGGCGGTCAGCCCCAGCATTTT. This sequence encodes CATSRDQGGQPQHF. Full variable domain (missing parts from reference TRBV15 and TRBJ1-5): DAMVIQNPRYQVTQFGKPVTLSCSQTLNHNVMYWYQQKSSQAPKLLFHYYDKDFNNEADTPDNFQSRRPNTSFCFLDIRSPGLGDTAMYLCATSRDQGGQPQHFGDGTRLSIL.

The V gene is TRBV15, the J gene TRBJ2-1; perhaps TRBD2 as D (6 bases). From germline, CDR1 is LNHNV and CDR2 YYDKDF (reference sequence). With 0 bases removed from V and 0 bases from J, the gap between germline ends came to 12 bases. This CDR3 spans 17 amino acids. In nucleotides, the CDR3 is TGTGCCACCAGCAGAGAGGGGGACTTGAGCTCCTACAATGAGCAGTTCTTC. Translated: CATSREGDLSSYNEQFF.

This chain links TRBV9 with TRBJ2-5; TRBD1 aligns across 8 bases. Trimming took 3 bases from V and 1 from J; bases not matched to a gene: 8. This CDR3 is built from 16 residues. Germline V gives CDR1 SGDLS, CDR2 YYNGEE. This CDR3 is CASSDRQGRFQETQYF. CDR3 DNA sequence: TGTGCCAGCAGCGATCGACAGGGGCGCTTCCAAGAGACCCAGTACTTC.

This clone was seen more than once but under ten times. The rearrangement links TRBV7-8 to TRBJ1-4; 8 bases fit TRBD1. CDR3 length equals 16 residues. Germline assignment: CDR1 SGHVS and CDR2 FQNEAQ. J was trimmed by 8 bases and V by 5 bases; bases with no gene match: 13. The CDR3 sequence is CASSERPGQGGEKLFF. The CDR3, as DNA: TGTGCCAGCAGCGAGCGGCCCGGACAGGGTGGGGAAAAACTGTTTTTT.

This rearrangement joins TRBV29-1 to TRBJ2-7; perhaps TRBD2 as D (6 bases). Germline V gene sequence: CDR1 SQVTM, CDR2 ANQGSEA. This CDR3 has 13 residues. With 7 bases removed from V and 5 bases from J, the gap between germline ends came to 18 bases. The CDR3 here is CSAGTPGLDEQYF. CDR3 bases: TGCAGCGCCGGGACTCCGGGGCTCGACGAGCAGTACTTC.

This clone was observed a few times. CDR3 protein: CASSESGSSGNTIYF. The CDR3 DNA follows: TGCGCCAGCAGTGAGTCGGGGAGCTCTGGAAACACCATATATTTT. The chain uses TRBV10-1 and TRBJ1-3; no clear D. Germline CDR1 WNHNN, CDR2 SYGVQD (reference sequence). V was pared by 0 bases and J by 0 bases, with 6 bases between. The CDR3 sequence is 15 residues long.

The chain employs TRBV7-9 and TRBJ2-7, with 7 nucleotides matching TRBD1. The V gene end was trimmed by 8 bases and the J gene end by 3 bases; junction bases not matched to a gene: 7. This CDR3 has 13 amino acids. Germline assignment: CDR1 SEHNR and CDR2 FQNEAQ (reference sequence). The CDR3 protein is CASSGQWHYEQYF. The CDR3 DNA is TGTGCCAGCTCGGGACAGTGGCACTACGAGCAGTACTTC.

This clone showed up just once. The rearrangement uses TRBV2 and TRBJ2-7, with D tentatively TRBD1 (6 bases). Germline lookup yields CDR1 SNHLY and CDR2 FYNNEI. The CDR3 has 11 amino acids. V was shortened by 7 bases and J by 5 bases, with 9 bases between the two germline ends. CDR3 bases: TGTGCCAGCACTAGGGGGAACGAGCAGTACTTC. This translates into CASTRGNEQYF.

This clone was recorded a few times. This sequence joins TRBV28 and TRBJ1-2; no reliable D call. The germline CDR1 and CDR2 sequences are MDHEN and SYDVKM. CDR3 length equals 12 residues. V was pared by 2 bases and J by 4 bases, with 5 bases between. The CDR3 region is CASSLPGYGYTF. As DNA, the CDR3 is TGTGCCAGCAGTTTACCAGGCTATGGCTACACCTTC.

The chain employs TRBV5-8 and TRBJ2-7, with 8 bases lining up with TRBD2. The length of the CDR3 is 17 residues. CDR1 SGHTS and CDR2 YDEGEE come from the germline V gene. V was clipped by 1 base and J by 0 bases; unmatched bases: 9. The CDR3 loop is CASSLFLAGGFSYEQYF. The CDR3 region has the DNA TGTGCCAGCAGCTTGTTCCTAGCGGGTGGTTTCTCCTACGAGCAGTACTTC.

The rearrangement joins TRBV5-1 to TRBJ2-1; 10 bases map to TRBD1. CDR1 is SGHRS and CDR2 is YFSETQ in the germline V gene. CDR3 length: 14 amino acids. J was trimmed by 4 bases and V by 7 bases; bases with no gene match: 5. The CDR3 loop reads CASGRGQGYNEQFF. CDR3 DNA: TGCGCCAGCGGCAGGGGACAGGGGTACAATGAGCAGTTCTTC.

J is TRBJ2-1 and V is TRBV19; D is unclear. V gave up 2 bases and J gave up 8 bases, with 10 bases separating them. Per the germline V gene, CDR1 is LNHDA and CDR2 is SQIVND (reference sequence). The CDR3 consists of 13 residues. CDR3 in DNA: TGTGCCAGTAGTATATTCTATGTCGATGAGCAGTTCTTC. Residues: CASSIFYVDEQFF.

This chain joins TRBV19 and TRBJ2-7, with 8 bases aligning to TRBD1. This CDR3 contains 15 residues. The V gene's germline CDR1 is LNHDA and CDR2 SQIVND (reference sequence). V was clipped by 4 bases and J by 2 bases; unmatched bases: 7. As DNA, the CDR3 is TGTGCCAGTAGTACCGGACAGGGTAGTGCCTACGAGCAGTACTTC. Encoded protein: CASSTGQGSAYEQYF.

This clone came up a few times. The chain links TRBV6-5 to TRBJ2-2, with D possibly matching TRBD1 (7 bases). V lost 10 bases and J 3 bases, leaving 15 bases between the germline ends. This CDR3 has 14 residues. Germline V gives CDR1 MNHEY, CDR2 SVGAGI. The CDR3 DNA sequence: TGTGCCACCGCCAGGGGGGCGTACACCGGGGAGCTGTTTTTT. Translating gives CATARGAYTGELFF.

The sample holds a few counts of this clone. The J gene is TRBJ1-1, the V gene TRBV14; D might be TRBD1 (5 bases). The germline V and J ends were trimmed by 3 bases and 1 base, with 6 bases remaining between them. The CDR3 totals 13 residues. Per the germline V gene, CDR1 is SGHDN and CDR2 is FVKESK. The CDR3 loop is CASSHGQNTEAFF. The CDR3 DNA sequence: TGTGCCAGCAGCCACGGACAGAACACTGAAGCTTTCTTT.

This chain links TRBV12-5 with TRBJ2-1, with 13 bases fitting TRBD2. This CDR3 is 15 amino acids long. V lost 5 bases, J lost 8 bases, and 6 bases stayed unmatched. Per germline, CDR1 LGHNT and CDR2 FRNRAP. CDR3 nucleotides: TGTGCTAGTGGTCTGACTAGCGGGGGGTCGGATGAGCAGTTCTTC. Protein product: CASGLTSGGSDEQFF.

The chain uses TRBV2 and TRBJ2-1; 12 bases align to TRBD2. Germline assignment: CDR1 SNHLY and CDR2 FYNNEI. There are 15 residues in the CDR3. J was trimmed by 6 bases and V by 5 bases; bases with no gene match: 5. CDR3: CASSMTSGGINEQFF. The CDR3 bases are TGTGCCAGCAGTATGACTAGCGGGGGAATCAATGAGCAGTTCTTC.